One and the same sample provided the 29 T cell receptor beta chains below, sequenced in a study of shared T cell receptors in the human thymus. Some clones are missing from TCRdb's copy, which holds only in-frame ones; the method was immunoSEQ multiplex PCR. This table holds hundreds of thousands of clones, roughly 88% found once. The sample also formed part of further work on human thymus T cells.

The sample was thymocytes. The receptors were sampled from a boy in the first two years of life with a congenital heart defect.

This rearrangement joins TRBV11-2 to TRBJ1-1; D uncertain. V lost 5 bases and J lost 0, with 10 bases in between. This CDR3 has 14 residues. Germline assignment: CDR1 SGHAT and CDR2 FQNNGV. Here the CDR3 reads CASSPGPVNTEAFF. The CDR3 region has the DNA TGTGCCAGCAGCCCTGGGCCTGTGAACACTGAAGCTTTCTTT. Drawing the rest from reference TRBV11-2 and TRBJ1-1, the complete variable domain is EAGVAQSPRYKIIEKRQSVAFWCNPISGHATLYWYQQILGQGPKLLIQFQNNGVVDDSQLPKDRFSAERLKGVDSTLKIQPAKLEDSAVYLCASSPGPVNTEAFFGQGTRLTVV.

CDR3 loop: CSVEDGALAGDGNTGELFF. The CDR3 nucleotides read TGCAGCGTTGAAGATGGGGCGCTAGCGGGAGATGGGAACACCGGGGAGCTGTTTTTT. This chain uses TRBV29-1 with TRBJ2-2; 10 bases agree with TRBD2. The CDR3 is made up of 19 amino acids. Germline CDR1 is SQVTM and CDR2 is ANQGSEA. J gave up 1 base and V 0 bases, and 11 bases lay outside the gene matches.

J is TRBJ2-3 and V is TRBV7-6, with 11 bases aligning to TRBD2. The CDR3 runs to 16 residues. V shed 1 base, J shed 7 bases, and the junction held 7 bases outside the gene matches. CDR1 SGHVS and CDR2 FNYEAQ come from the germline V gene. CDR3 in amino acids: CASSLGVGTSGHTQYF. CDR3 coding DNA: TGTGCCAGCAGCTTAGGGGTAGGGACTAGCGGACATACGCAGTATTTT.

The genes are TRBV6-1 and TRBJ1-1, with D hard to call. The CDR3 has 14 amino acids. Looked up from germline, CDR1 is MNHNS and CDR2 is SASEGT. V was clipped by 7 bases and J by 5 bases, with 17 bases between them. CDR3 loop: CASNQVRFSTEAFF. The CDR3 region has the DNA TGTGCCAGCAATCAGGTCCGATTTTCGACTGAAGCTTTCTTT.

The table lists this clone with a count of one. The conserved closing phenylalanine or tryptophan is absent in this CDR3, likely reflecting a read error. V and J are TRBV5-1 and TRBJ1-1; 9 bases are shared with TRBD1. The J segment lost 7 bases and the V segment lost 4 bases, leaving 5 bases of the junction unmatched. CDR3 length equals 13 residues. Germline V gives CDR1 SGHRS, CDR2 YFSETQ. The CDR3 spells CASSLTGGDEAFL. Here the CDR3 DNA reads TGCGCCAGCAGCCTCACAGGGGGCGATGAAGCTTTCCTT.

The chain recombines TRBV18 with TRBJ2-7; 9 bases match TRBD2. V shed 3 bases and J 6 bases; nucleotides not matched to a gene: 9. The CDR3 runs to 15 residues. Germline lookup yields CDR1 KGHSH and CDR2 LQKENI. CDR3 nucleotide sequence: TGTGCCAGCTCACCCCGAGCGGGAGGCCCGTTCGAGCAGTACTTC. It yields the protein CASSPRAGGPFEQYF.

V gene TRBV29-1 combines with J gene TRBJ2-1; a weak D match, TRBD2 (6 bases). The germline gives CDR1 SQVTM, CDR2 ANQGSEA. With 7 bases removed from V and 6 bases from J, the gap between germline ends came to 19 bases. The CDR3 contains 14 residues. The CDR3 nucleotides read TGCAGCGCTGGAGCGGGCAACACCGTCAATGAGCAGTTCTTC. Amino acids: CSAGAGNTVNEQFF.

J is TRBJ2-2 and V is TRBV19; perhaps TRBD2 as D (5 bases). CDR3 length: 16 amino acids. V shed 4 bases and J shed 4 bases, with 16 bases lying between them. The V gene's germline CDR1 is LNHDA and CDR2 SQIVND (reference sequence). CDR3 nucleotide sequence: TGTGCCAGTAGTACCGCCCTCAGGAGCGGCACCGGGGAGCTGTTTTTT. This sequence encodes CASSTALRSGTGELFF.

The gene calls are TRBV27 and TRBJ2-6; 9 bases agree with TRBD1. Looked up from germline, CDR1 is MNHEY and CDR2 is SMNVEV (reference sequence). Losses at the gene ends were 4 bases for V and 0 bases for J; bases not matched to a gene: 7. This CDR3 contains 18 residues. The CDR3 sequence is CASSSRTGVISGANVLTF. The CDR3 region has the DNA TGTGCCAGCAGTTCTAGGACAGGGGTGATCTCTGGGGCCAACGTCCTGACTTTC.

The DNA of the CDR3 is TGTGCCAGCTCACGACAGGACAATGAGCAGTTCTTC. As protein: CASSRQDNEQFF. V usage is TRBV18 and J usage is TRBJ2-1; possible D gene TRBD1, 6 bases. The length of the CDR3 is 12 residues. The ends were cut back, 4 bases at V and 5 bases at J, with 6 bases in the middle. Germline CDR1 and CDR2: KGHSH and LQKENI.

Here the CDR3 DNA reads TGTGCCAGTAGTCGAGGGAGGTCTGGGGCCAACGTCCTGACTTTC. This sequence encodes CASSRGRSGANVLTF. The V call is TRBV19, the J call TRBJ2-6; maybe TRBD2 (6 bases). V dropped 5 bases and J dropped 1 base, with 9 bases sitting between them. This CDR3 has 15 residues. Looked up from germline, CDR1 is LNHDA and CDR2 is SQIVND (reference sequence).

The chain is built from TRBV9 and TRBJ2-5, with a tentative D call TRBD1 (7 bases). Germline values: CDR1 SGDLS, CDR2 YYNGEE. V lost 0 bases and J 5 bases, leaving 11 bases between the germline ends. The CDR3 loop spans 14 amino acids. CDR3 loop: CASSVVAGGETQYF. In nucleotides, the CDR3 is TGTGCCAGCAGCGTAGTGGCAGGGGGGGAGACCCAGTACTTC.

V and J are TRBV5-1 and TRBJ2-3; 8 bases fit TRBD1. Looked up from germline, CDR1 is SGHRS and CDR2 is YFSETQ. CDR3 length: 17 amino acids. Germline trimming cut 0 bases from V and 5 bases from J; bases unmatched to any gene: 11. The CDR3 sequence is CASSLARSGGFLDTQYF. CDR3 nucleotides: TGCGCCAGCAGCTTGGCCCGGTCAGGGGGCTTTTTAGATACGCAGTATTTT.

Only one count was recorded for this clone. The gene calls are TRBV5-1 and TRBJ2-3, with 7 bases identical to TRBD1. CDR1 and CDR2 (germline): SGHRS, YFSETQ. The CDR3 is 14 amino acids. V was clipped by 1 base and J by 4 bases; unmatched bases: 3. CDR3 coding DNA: TGCGCCAGCAGCTTGAAGGGGGCAGCAGATACGCAGTATTTT. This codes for CASSLKGAADTQYF.

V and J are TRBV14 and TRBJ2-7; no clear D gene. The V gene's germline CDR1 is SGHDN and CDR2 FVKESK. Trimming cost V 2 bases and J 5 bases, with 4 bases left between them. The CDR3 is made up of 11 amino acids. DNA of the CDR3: TGTGCCAGCAGCCAACCGGACGAGCAGTACTTC. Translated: CASSQPDEQYF.

CDR3 DNA sequence: TGTGCCAGCAGTGAAAAAGGTGGGGGCGAGTTGAACACTGAAGCTTTCTTT. Encoded protein: CASSEKGGGELNTEAFF. V gene TRBV2 combines with J gene TRBJ1-1; tentatively, D is TRBD1 (6 bases). Trimming stripped 2 bases from V and 0 bases from J, with 16 bases between. The CDR3 extends over 17 amino acids. CDR1 and CDR2 from the germline V gene are SNHLY and FYNNEI.

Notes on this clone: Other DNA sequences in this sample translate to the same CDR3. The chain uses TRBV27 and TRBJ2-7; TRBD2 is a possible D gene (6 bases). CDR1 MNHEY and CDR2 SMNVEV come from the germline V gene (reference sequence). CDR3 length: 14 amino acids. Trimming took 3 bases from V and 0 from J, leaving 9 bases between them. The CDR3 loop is CASSFRGSSYEQYF. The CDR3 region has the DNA TGTGCCAGCAGTTTCCGGGGGAGCTCCTACGAGCAGTACTTC.

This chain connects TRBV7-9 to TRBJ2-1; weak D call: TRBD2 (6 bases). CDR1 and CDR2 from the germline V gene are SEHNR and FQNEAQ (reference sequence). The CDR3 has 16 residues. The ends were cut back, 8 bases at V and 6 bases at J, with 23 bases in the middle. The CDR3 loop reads CASLRGPSRGGNEQFF. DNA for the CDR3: TGTGCCAGCCTCCGGGGCCCCTCTAGGGGAGGCAATGAGCAGTTCTTC. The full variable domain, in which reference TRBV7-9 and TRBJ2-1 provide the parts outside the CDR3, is DTGVSQNPRHKITKRGQNVTFRCDPISEHNRLYWYRQTLGQGPEFLTYFQNEAQLEKSRLLSDRFSAERPKGSFSTLEIQRTEQGDSAMYLCASLRGPSRGGNEQFFGPGTRLTVL.

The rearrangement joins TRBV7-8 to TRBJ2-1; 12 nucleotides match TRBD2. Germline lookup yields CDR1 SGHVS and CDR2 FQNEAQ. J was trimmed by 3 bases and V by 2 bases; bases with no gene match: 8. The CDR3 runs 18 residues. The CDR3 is CASSLNRTSGRNYNEQFF. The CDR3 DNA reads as TGTGCCAGCAGCTTAAATCGTACTAGCGGGAGGAACTACAATGAGCAGTTCTTC.

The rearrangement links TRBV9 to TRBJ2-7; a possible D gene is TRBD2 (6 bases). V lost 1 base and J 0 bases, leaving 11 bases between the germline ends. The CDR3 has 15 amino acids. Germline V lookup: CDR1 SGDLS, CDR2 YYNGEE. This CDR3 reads CASSVREAFSYEQYF. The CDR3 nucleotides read TGTGCCAGCAGCGTAAGGGAGGCATTCTCCTACGAGCAGTACTTC.

This chain's CDR3 is CASDLDRDRGTYEQYF. The DNA for the CDR3 is TGTGCCAGCGATCTGGACCGGGACAGGGGAACCTACGAGCAGTACTTC. This chain joins TRBV2 and TRBJ2-7; the match to TRBD1 covers 10 bases. The V segment lost 8 bases and the J segment 2 bases; nucleotides outside the gene matches: 12. The length of the CDR3 is 16 residues. Germline CDR1 is SNHLY and CDR2 is FYNNEI.

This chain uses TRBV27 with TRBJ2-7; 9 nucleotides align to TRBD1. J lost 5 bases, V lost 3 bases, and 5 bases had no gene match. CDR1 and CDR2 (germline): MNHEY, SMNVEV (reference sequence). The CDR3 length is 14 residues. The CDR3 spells CASSLGRTGDEQYF. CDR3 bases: TGTGCCAGCAGTTTGGGTAGGACAGGGGACGAGCAGTACTTC.

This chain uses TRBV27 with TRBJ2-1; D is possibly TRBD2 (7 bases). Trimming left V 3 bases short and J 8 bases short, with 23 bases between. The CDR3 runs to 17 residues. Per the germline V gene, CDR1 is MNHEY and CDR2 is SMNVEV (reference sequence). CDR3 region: CASSLSPGGLSRHEQFF. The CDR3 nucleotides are TGTGCCAGCAGTTTGTCCCCCGGGGGGCTTTCTCGCCATGAGCAGTTCTTC.

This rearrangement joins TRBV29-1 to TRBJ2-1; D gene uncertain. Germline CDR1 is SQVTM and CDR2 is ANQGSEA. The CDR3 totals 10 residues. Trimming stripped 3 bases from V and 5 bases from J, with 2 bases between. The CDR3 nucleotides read TGCAGCGTTGATAACAATGAGCAGTTCTTC. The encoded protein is CSVDNNEQFF.

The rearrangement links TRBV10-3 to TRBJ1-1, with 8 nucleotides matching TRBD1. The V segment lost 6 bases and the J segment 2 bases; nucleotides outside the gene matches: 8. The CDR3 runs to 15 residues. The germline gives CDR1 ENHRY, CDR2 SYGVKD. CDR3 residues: CAIREPGQDNTEAFF. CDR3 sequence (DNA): TGTGCCATCAGAGAACCGGGACAGGATAACACTGAAGCTTTCTTT.

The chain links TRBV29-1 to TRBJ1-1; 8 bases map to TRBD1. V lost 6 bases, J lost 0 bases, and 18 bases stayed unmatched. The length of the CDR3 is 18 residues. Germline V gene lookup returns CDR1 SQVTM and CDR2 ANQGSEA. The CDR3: CSVDRTGLEVIMNTEAFF. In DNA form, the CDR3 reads TGCAGCGTAGATAGGACAGGGTTAGAAGTCATCATGAACACTGAAGCTTTCTTT.

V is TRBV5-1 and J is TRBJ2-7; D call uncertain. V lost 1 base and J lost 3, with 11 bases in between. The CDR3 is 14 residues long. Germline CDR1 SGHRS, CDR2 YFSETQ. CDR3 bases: TGCGCCAGCAGCTTGACCGCTACCAACTACGAGCAGTACTTC. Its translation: CASSLTATNYEQYF.

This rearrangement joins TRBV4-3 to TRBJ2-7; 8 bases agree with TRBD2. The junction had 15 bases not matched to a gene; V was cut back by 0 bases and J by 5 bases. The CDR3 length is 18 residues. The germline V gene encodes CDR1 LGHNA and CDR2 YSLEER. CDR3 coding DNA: TGCGCCAGCAGCCAAGATTGTCAGGACGAGACTAGCGTCAACGAGCAGTACTTC. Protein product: CASSQDCQDETSVNEQYF.

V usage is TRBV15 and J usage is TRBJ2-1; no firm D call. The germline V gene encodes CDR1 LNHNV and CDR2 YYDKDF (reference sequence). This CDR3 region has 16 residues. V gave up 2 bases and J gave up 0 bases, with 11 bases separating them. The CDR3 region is CATSRSIHSSYNEQFF. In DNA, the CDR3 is TGTGCCACCAGCAGATCCATCCATAGCTCCTACAATGAGCAGTTCTTC.